One and the same sample provided the 19 T cell receptor beta chains below, sequenced in a study of shared clonotypes between healthy human individuals. TCRdb keeps only in-frame clones here, not all; method: immunoSEQ multiplex PCR. The sample comprises about 2,100,000 clones, approximately 94% of which are singletons, and 1.5% to 2% rests with the top ten. In the naive CD8 group, cells lacked CD45RO and were positively selected for CCR7, so terminally differentiated effector memory CD45RA+ cells were left out. The specimen was naive CD8+ T cells from PBMCs. These receptors all stem from a man between 18 and 29 years old in good health. Some clones in this sample may be carry-over from other donors' samples.

V is TRBV10-3 and J is TRBJ2-3; 10 bases are shared with TRBD2. The V segment lost 10 bases and the J segment 1 base; nucleotides outside the gene matches: 11. This CDR3 has 16 amino acids. CDR1 is ENHRY and CDR2 is SYGVKD in the germline V gene. Here the CDR3 reads CATAGSGRPGTDTQYF. The CDR3 region has the DNA TGTGCCACGGCGGGTAGCGGGAGGCCGGGCACAGATACGCAGTATTTT.

V is TRBV4-1 and J is TRBJ2-5, with D tentatively TRBD1 (6 bases). The CDR3 loop spans 17 amino acids. Germline V gene sequence: CDR1 MGHRA, CDR2 YSYEKL. V lost 1 base, J lost 0 bases, and 15 bases lay in between. The CDR3, as DNA: TGCGCCAGCAGCCAAGTTTTAGGGGGATCGTACCAAGAGACCCAGTACTTC. Its translation is CASSQVLGGSYQETQYF.

This clone was recorded only once. Different DNA sequences within this sample yield the same CDR3. The chain couples TRBV9 to TRBJ2-7; 7 bases line up with TRBD2. This CDR3 region has 13 residues. Germline V gives CDR1 SGDLS, CDR2 YYNGEE. Unmatched junction bases numbered 1, after V lost 2 bases and J lost 2 bases. The CDR3 is CASSVGGTYEQYF. In DNA, the CDR3 is TGTGCCAGCAGCGTCGGGGGGACCTACGAGCAGTACTTC.

This chain connects TRBV7-9 to TRBJ1-2; perhaps TRBD1 as D (6 bases). The germline V and J ends were trimmed by 1 base and 2 bases, with 14 bases remaining between them. The germline CDR1 and CDR2 sequences are SEHNR and FQNEAQ (reference sequence). The CDR3 sequence is 16 residues long. CDR3: CASSLVPEGGNYGYTF. CDR3 coding DNA: TGTGCCAGCAGCTTAGTCCCGGAGGGGGGGAACTATGGCTACACCTTC. Full variable domain (remainder filled in from reference TRBV7-9 and TRBJ1-2): DTGVSQNPRHKITKRGQNVTFRCDPISEHNRLYWYRQTLGQGPEFLTYFQNEAQLEKSRLLSDRFSAERPKGSFSTLEIQRTEQGDSAMYLCASSLVPEGGNYGYTFGSGTRLTVV.

The chain combines TRBV4-1 with TRBJ2-5; 15 bases line up with TRBD2. V shed 5 bases and J 4 bases; nucleotides not matched to a gene: 5. Germline loops: CDR1 MGHRA, CDR2 YSYEKL. This CDR3 comprises 16 residues. This CDR3 reads CASSRTSGRVPETQYF. DNA of the CDR3: TGCGCCAGCAGCAGGACTAGCGGGAGGGTCCCAGAGACCCAGTACTTC.

V gene TRBV11-2 combines with J gene TRBJ2-5; 7 nucleotides line up with TRBD1. The CDR3 spans 16 residues. The germline V gene encodes CDR1 SGHAT and CDR2 FQNNGV. Trimming removed 4 bases from V and 9 bases from J; junction bases left unmatched: 17. The CDR3 nucleotides read TGTGCCAGCAGCTCTACTTACGACAGGGCCGGTAGGGCCCAGTACTTC. This gives the protein CASSSTYDRAGRAQYF.

The chain couples TRBV11-1 to TRBJ2-1, with TRBD2 as a possible D gene (6 bases). The V gene lost 0 bases and the J gene lost 1 base, with 13 bases spanning the gap. Germline CDR1 is SGHAT and CDR2 is FQDESV (reference sequence). This CDR3 spans 17 amino acids. The CDR3 loop reads CASSLAGLAPSYNEQFF. Written as DNA, the CDR3 is TGTGCCAGCAGCTTAGCGGGGCTAGCGCCGTCCTACAATGAGCAGTTCTTC.

The chain links TRBV7-9 to TRBJ2-3; 14 nucleotides agree with TRBD2. This CDR3 contains 19 residues. Germline values: CDR1 SEHNR, CDR2 FQNEAQ (reference sequence). Trimming removed 4 bases from V and 1 base from J; junction bases left unmatched: 10. The CDR3 sequence is CASSSTSGRASFGTDTQYF. As DNA, the CDR3 is TGTGCCAGCAGCTCGACTAGCGGGAGGGCATCTTTTGGCACAGATACGCAGTATTTT.

The V gene is TRBV7-9, the J gene TRBJ2-7, with TRBD2 as a possible D gene (6 bases). V dropped 1 base and J dropped 2 bases, with 15 bases sitting between them. The V gene's germline CDR1 is SEHNR and CDR2 FQNEAQ (reference sequence). The CDR3 covers 16 residues. The CDR3 coding sequence is TGTGCCAGCAGCTTAGTCCTCGACCAGCGGGCCTACGAGCAGTACTTC. Its translation: CASSLVLDQRAYEQYF.

The chain employs TRBV28 and TRBJ1-1, with D uncertain. The CDR3 length is 15 residues. CDR1 and CDR2 from the germline V gene are MDHEN and SYDVKM. Trimming removed 1 base at V and 1 base at J, with 10 bases between. The CDR3 is CASSLLADGNTEAFF. In DNA, the CDR3 is TGTGCCAGCAGTTTATTAGCGGATGGGAACACTGAAGCTTTCTTT.

The V call is TRBV9, the J call TRBJ2-2; TRBD2 agrees at 7 bases. Trimming took 0 bases from V and 9 from J; bases not matched to a gene: 2. This CDR3 region has 13 residues. CDR1 SGDLS and CDR2 YYNGEE come from the germline V gene. Here the CDR3 DNA reads TGTGCCAGCAGCGTAGACGGGAGGCGGGAGCTGTTTTTT. Translated: CASSVDGRRELFF.

The chain uses TRBV5-1 and TRBJ2-2; the D call may be TRBD1 or TRBD2 (5 bases each). The CDR3 runs 16 residues. The V end was cut by 3 bases, the J end by 6 bases, with 18 bases between. CDR1 and CDR2 from the germline V gene are SGHRS and YFSETQ. The CDR3 region has the DNA TGCGCCAGCAGCTCACCGGGACCGCGGAGTCCCGGGGAGCTGTTTTTT. Residues: CASSSPGPRSPGELFF.

This chain connects TRBV7-9 to TRBJ1-2, with 8 bases fitting TRBD1. The junction had 5 bases not matched to a gene; V was cut back by 4 bases and J by 4 bases. The germline V gene has CDR1 SEHNR and CDR2 FQNEAQ (reference sequence). The CDR3 is made up of 14 amino acids. CDR3 DNA: TGTGCCAGCAGCTACAGACAGGGGAGCTATGGCTACACCTTC. Encoded protein: CASSYRQGSYGYTF.

CDR3 nucleotide sequence: TGTGCCAGCAGCCCGATTCGCGGGGGTAGCGCGAACACTGAAGCTTTCTTT. As protein: CASSPIRGGSANTEAFF. The chain is built from TRBV11-1 and TRBJ1-1; possible D gene TRBD1, 5 bases. This CDR3 spans 17 amino acids. The germline V and J ends were trimmed by 5 bases and 1 base, with 20 bases remaining between them. CDR1 SGHAT and CDR2 FQDESV come from the germline V gene (reference sequence).

V usage is TRBV5-1 and J usage is TRBJ1-2; the D is unclear. V lost 4 bases and J lost 6, with 7 bases in between. Germline lookup yields CDR1 SGHRS and CDR2 YFSETQ. The CDR3 length is 11 residues. The CDR3 DNA reads TGCGCCAGCAGCGGACCCCATGGCTACACCTTC. Its protein is CASSGPHGYTF.

The chain uses TRBV15 and TRBJ2-1; D remains unclear. Per germline, CDR1 LNHNV and CDR2 YYDKDF (reference sequence). The V and J ends lost 1 base and 2 bases respectively, with 6 bases between them. This CDR3 is 14 amino acids long. In DNA, the CDR3 is TGTGCCACCAGCAGAGGGCCAGCCTACAATGAGCAGTTCTTC. Residues: CATSRGPAYNEQFF.

This clone was counted a single time. The rearrangement joins TRBV27 to TRBJ2-7; 16 bases fit TRBD2. The germline CDR1 and CDR2 sequences are MNHEY and SMNVEV (reference sequence). The V gene end was trimmed by 3 bases and the J gene end by 2 bases; junction bases not matched to a gene: 4. CDR3 length equals 17 residues. CDR3 residues: CASSLGLAGGLPYEQYF. In DNA, the CDR3 is TGTGCCAGCAGTTTGGGACTAGCGGGAGGGCTACCCTACGAGCAGTACTTC.

This chain links TRBV4-3 with TRBJ2-1; 11 positions match TRBD2. The ends lost 0 bases at V and 3 bases at J; junction bases unmatched: 7. The CDR3 is 18 residues long. Germline assignment: CDR1 LGHNA and CDR2 YSLEER. The CDR3 DNA reads TGCGCCAGCAGCCAAGAGGTCCCCGGGACTAGCGGCTACAATGAGCAGTTCTTC. This encodes CASSQEVPGTSGYNEQFF.

This clone was detected only once. The CDR3 nucleotides read TGTGCCAGCAGTTCCCGACAGGGGCCCTGGTACGAGCAGTACTTC. Amino acid sequence: CASSSRQGPWYEQYF. The chain is built from TRBV27 and TRBJ2-7, with 8 positions matching TRBD1. The germline gives CDR1 MNHEY, CDR2 SMNVEV (reference sequence). Trimming removed 4 bases from V and 4 bases from J; junction bases left unmatched: 9. There are 15 residues in the CDR3.